The 10 T cell receptor beta chains below come from one sample, sequenced in a study of blood T cell repertoires in COVID-19 (dated by TCRdb to the early 2020s). Libraries were built with the immunoSEQ multiplex PCR assay. TCRdb re-hosts the immuneACCESS table, in-frame sequences only. Its copies lack some clones; in the studies checked, an unresolved V gene accounts for under half of them, and the cause for the rest is not known. The sample records under 350,000 clones, 85% to 90% of which are singletons. Of the sample, 1.5% to 2% is held by the ten largest clones. Sequenced: PBMCs or T cells enriched from blood (not recorded which). All receptors derive from a woman aged 60 to 75 who had recovered from COVID-19.

The CDR3 protein is CASSSTGTDYGYTF. CDR3 sequence (DNA): TGCGCCAGCAGCTCAACCGGGACAGACTATGGCTACACCTTC. The rearrangement links TRBV5-1 to TRBJ1-2, with TRBD1 matching over 7 bases. The CDR3 is made up of 14 amino acids. Germline CDR1 SGHRS, CDR2 YFSETQ. The V gene end was trimmed by 3 bases and the J gene end by 3 bases; junction bases not matched to a gene: 5.

The chain has TRBV19 and TRBJ2-2; D unresolved. Looked up from germline, CDR1 is LNHDA and CDR2 is SQIVND (reference sequence). CDR3 length equals 13 residues. V lost 3 bases and J 5 bases, leaving 7 bases between the germline ends. The CDR3 coding sequence is TGTGCCAGTAGTATTTTGTCTACCGGGGAGCTGTTTTTT. Its translation is CASSILSTGELFF.

The chain recombines TRBV20-1 with TRBJ2-1, with TRBD2 matching over 7 bases. This CDR3 comprises 15 residues. Germline V CDR1 and CDR2: DFQATT, SNEGSKA (reference sequence). V was clipped by 3 bases and J by 4 bases; unmatched bases: 9. The CDR3 spells CSASEGRALYNEQFF. CDR3 coding DNA: TGCAGTGCTAGTGAAGGGAGGGCCCTATACAATGAGCAGTTCTTC.

The rearrangement uses TRBV24-1 and TRBJ2-3, with D maybe TRBD1 (6 bases). Germline V gene data show CDR1 as KGHDR and CDR2 as SFDVKD. With 3 bases removed from V and 2 bases from J, the gap between germline ends came to 14 bases. The CDR3 runs 16 residues. CDR3: CATSDRVRDNTDTQYF. The CDR3 bases are TGTGCCACCAGTGATAGGGTGAGGGACAACACAGATACGCAGTATTTT.

This clone was picked up a small number of times. The rearrangement joins TRBV4-2 to TRBJ1-4; D not resolved. Germline CDR1 is LGHNA and CDR2 is YNFKEQ. The V and J ends lost 0 bases and 0 bases respectively, with 8 bases between them. The CDR3 consists of 16 residues. The CDR3 bases are TGTGCCAGCAGCCAAGAAGAGGGAGCAACTAATGAAAAACTGTTTTTT. It codes for CASSQEEGATNEKLFF.

The chain employs TRBV30 and TRBJ2-1; D is unclear. CDR1 is GTSNPN, CDR2 SVGIG, per germline (reference sequence). The CDR3 covers 14 residues. Trimming cost V 0 bases and J 3 bases, with 9 bases left between them. CDR3 protein: CAWSVVQYYNEQFF. The CDR3 DNA is TGTGCCTGGAGTGTAGTACAGTACTACAATGAGCAGTTCTTC.

The rearrangement links TRBV2 to TRBJ1-3, with 10 bases lining up with TRBD1. The CDR3 totals 14 residues. V shed 8 bases, J shed 4 bases, and the junction held 5 bases outside the gene matches. In germline, CDR1 is SNHLY, CDR2 FYNNEI. The CDR3 is CASRDRGSGNTIYF. The CDR3 nucleotides are TGTGCCAGCCGGGACAGGGGATCAGGAAACACCATATATTTT.

This clone has a handful of counts. Other DNA variants within this sample encode the same CDR3. The chain recombines TRBV5-1 with TRBJ2-7, with 10 bases aligning to TRBD1. The length of the CDR3 is 15 residues. Per the germline V gene, CDR1 is SGHRS and CDR2 is YFSETQ. The V segment lost 2 bases and the J segment 0 bases; nucleotides outside the gene matches: 2. Written as DNA, the CDR3 is TGCGCCAGCAGCTTTGGGACAGGGGCCTCCTACGAGCAGTACTTC. Translation gives CASSFGTGASYEQYF.

The chain joins TRBV2 to TRBJ1-4; D unresolved. Germline assignment: CDR1 SNHLY and CDR2 FYNNEI. V lost 2 bases and J 10 bases, leaving 14 bases between the germline ends. The CDR3 contains 14 residues. CDR3 DNA: TGTGCCAGCAGTGAAAATGCTGGTCGGGGAAAACTGTTTTTT. Amino acids: CASSENAGRGKLFF.

In this sample, this clone turned up many times. The chain couples TRBV30 to TRBJ1-5; 7 bases are shared with TRBD1. Trimming cost V 3 bases and J 3 bases; bases outside gene matches: 8. The germline CDR1 and CDR2 sequences are GTSNPN and SVGIG (reference sequence). The CDR3 length is 15 residues. The CDR3: CAWSVTDRVNQPQHF. CDR3 nucleotide sequence: TGTGCCTGGAGCGTAACCGACAGGGTCAATCAGCCCCAGCATTTT.